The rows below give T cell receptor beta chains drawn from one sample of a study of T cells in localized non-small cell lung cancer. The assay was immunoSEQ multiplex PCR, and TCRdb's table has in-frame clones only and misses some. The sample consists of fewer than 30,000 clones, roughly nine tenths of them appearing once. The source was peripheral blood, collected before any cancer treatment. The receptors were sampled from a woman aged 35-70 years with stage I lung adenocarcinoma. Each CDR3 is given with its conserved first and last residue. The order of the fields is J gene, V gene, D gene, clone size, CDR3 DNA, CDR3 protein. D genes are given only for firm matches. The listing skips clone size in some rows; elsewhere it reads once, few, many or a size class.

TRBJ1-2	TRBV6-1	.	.	TGTGCCAGCAGTGTATCGACACCTTGGGGGGGCTACACCTTC	CASSVSTPWGGYTF
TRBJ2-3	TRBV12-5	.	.	TGTGCTAGTGGTCCGGACTTTAGCACAGATACGCAGTATTTT	CASGPDFSTDTQYF
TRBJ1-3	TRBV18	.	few	TGTGCCAGCTCACAACCGGGACACCCGTCTGGAAACACCATATATTTT	CASSQPGHPSGNTIYF
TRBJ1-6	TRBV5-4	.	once	TGTGCCAGCAGCAAAGAGGACAGAGAAGGTTCTGCCCTCCACTTT	CASSKEDREGSALHF
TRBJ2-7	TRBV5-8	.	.	TGTGCCAGCAGCCGAGGGTCCCGGGAGCAGTACTTC	CASSRGSREQYF
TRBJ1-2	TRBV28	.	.	TGTGCCAGCATTTCCACCCATCAGACAGGCAGCTATGGCTACACCTTC	CASISTHQTGSYGYTF
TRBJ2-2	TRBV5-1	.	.	TGCGCCAGCAGCTTGGGACCCGGGGGCTCCACCGGGGAGCTGTTTTTT	CASSLGPGGSTGELFF
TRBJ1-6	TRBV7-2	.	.	TGTGCCAGCAGCTTTTTACGGGATAATTCACCCCTCCACTTT	CASSFLRDNSPLHF
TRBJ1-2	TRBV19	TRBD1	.	TGTGCCAGTAGTAACGACAGGGTAAGAAGAGGCTACACCTTC	CASSNDRVRRGYTF
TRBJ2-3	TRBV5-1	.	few	TGCGCCAGCAGCCCAACCACAGATACGCAGTATTTT	CASSPTTDTQYF
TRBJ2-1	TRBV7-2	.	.	TGTGCCAGCAGCTTAGGGGTAGGGCCCGCCTCCTACAATGAGCAGTTCTTC	CASSLGVGPASYNEQFF
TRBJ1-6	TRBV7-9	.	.	TGTGCCAGCAGCTTTTATAAGGGGCTGGATTCACCCCTCCACTTT	CASSFYKGLDSPLHF
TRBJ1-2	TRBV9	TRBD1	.	TGTGCCAGCAGCGTAGAGCCCGACAGGGCCTATGGCTACACCTTC	CASSVEPDRAYGYTF
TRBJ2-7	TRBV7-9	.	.	TGTGCCAGCAGCAAAGCATCCTACGAGCAGTACTTC	CASSKASYEQYF
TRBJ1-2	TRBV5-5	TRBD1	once	TGTGCCAGCAGCCCGACGGACAGGCATGGCTACACCTTC	CASSPTDRHGYTF
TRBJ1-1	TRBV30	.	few	TGTGCCTGGACCAAACTTGACAGAATGGGGACTGAAGCTTTCTTT	CAWTKLDRMGTEAFF
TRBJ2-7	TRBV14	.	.	TGTGCCAGCAGCCAAGGGTTGGGGGGCTCGTATGAGCAGTACTTC	CASSQGLGGSYEQYF
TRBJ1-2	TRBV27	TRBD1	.	TGTGCCAGCACCACTGGACAGGGTCGGTGGGGCTACACCTTC	CASTTGQGRWGYTF
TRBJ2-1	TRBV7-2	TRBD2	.	TGTGCCAGCAGCTTAGCCGGGGGGGTGGATGAGCAGTTCTTC	CASSLAGGVDEQFF
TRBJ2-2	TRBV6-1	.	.	TGTGCCAGCAGTGAAGCGCGGAGGAACACCGGGGAGCTGTTTTTT	CASSEARRNTGELFF
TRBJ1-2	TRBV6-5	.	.	TGTGCCAGCAGACCGGGGGGCAGAGCTAACTATGGCTACACCTTC	CASRPGGRANYGYTF
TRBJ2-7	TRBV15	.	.	TGTGCCACCAGCAGAGAGCTGCAGGGAGGATACGAGCAGTACTTC	CATSRELQGGYEQYF
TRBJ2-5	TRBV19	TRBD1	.	TGTGCCAGTAGTCCGCGGACAGGGGGCGGCGAGACCCAGTACTTC	CASSPRTGGGETQYF
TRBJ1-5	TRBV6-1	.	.	TGTGCCAGCAGTGAGAGAGGGGGGGCAGGGGCAAATCAGCCCCAGCATTTT	CASSERGGAGANQPQHF
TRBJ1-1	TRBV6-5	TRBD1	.	TGTGCCAGCTCCAGGGGGGGGTCAGGGGACACTGAAGCTTTCTTT	CASSRGGSGDTEAFF
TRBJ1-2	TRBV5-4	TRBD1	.	TGTGCCAGCAGCTCGACAGGGGAAGGCGATGGCTACACCTTC	CASSSTGEGDGYTF
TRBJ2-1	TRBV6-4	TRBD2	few	TGTGCCAGCAGTCTAGCGGGGGGGTTAAATGAGCAGTTCTTC	CASSLAGGLNEQFF
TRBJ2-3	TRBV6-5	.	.	TGTGCCAGCAGTTACTCTGAGGGGGGATCCACAGATACGCAGTATTTT	CASSYSEGGSTDTQYF
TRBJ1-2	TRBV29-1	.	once	TGCAGCGTCGACAATCCGGACGGCGGAGATGGCTACACCTTC	CSVDNPDGGDGYTF
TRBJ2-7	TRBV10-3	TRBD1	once	TGTGCCATCAGCCCCGGGACAGGGTGGGACGAGCAGTACTTC	CAISPGTGWDEQYF
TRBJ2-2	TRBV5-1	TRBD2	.	TGCGCCAGCAGCTTGGACGGAGCGGGGGAGGGCACCGGGGAGCTGTTTTTT	CASSLDGAGEGTGELFF
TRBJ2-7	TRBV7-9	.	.	TGTGCCAGCAGCCCCCCCTTTCGGGCGGGAAACGAGCAGTACTTC	CASSPPFRAGNEQYF
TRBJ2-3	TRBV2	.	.	TGTGCCAGCAGTGAAATGGCAGATACGCAGTATTTT	CASSEMADTQYF
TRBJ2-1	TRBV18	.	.	TGTGCCAGCTCACTAGGGACGGGCTCCTACAATGAGCAGTTCTTC	CASSLGTGSYNEQFF
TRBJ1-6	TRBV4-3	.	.	TGCGCCAGCAGCCGCGAGCGGGACCGCGACTCACCCCTCCACTTT	CASSRERDRDSPLHF
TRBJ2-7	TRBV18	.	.	TGTGCCAGCTCACCGTCGGGGACCTACGAGCAGTACTTC	CASSPSGTYEQYF
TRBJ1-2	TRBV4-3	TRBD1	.	TGCGCCAGCAGCCAATATGGACAGGGGGCGGAGGGCTACACCTTC	CASSQYGQGAEGYTF
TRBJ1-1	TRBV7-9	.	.	TGTGCCAGCAGCTTTAAGATAGGGGAAGGGGCTTTCTTT	CASSFKIGEGAFF
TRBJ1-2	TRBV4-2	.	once	TGTGCCAGCAGCCAAGATTTGGGGCAGGGTTACGGCTACACCTTC	CASSQDLGQGYGYTF
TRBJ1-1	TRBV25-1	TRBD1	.	TGTGCCAGCAGTGATACAGGGGGCTCGGGCACTGAAGCTTTCTTT	CASSDTGGSGTEAFF
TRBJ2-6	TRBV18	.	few	TGTGCCAGCTCACCAAGGCCGAACGCTCTTGGGGCCAACGTCCTGACTTTC	CASSPRPNALGANVLTF
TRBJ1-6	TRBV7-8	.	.	TGTGCCAGCAGCCCCCAGGCCGTCCCCCTCCACTTT	CASSPQAVPLHF
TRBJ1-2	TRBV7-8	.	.	TGTGCCAGCAGAGAGGGGCACCTCTATGGCTACACCTTC	CASREGHLYGYTF
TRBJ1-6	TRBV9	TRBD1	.	TGTGCCAGCAGCGTGTCCGGGACAGGGCCAAATTCACCCCTCCACTTT	CASSVSGTGPNSPLHF
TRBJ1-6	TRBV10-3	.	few	TGTGCCACCAGGGGTGTTGGGGACTCACCCCTCCACTTT	CATRGVGDSPLHF
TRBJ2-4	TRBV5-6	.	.	TGTGCCAGCACCAAAGGATGGCGGCACATTCAGTACTTC	CASTKGWRHIQYF
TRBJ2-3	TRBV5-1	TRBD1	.	TGCGCCAGCAGACTTCAGGGGGCAGTTAGCACAGATACGCAGTATTTT	CASRLQGAVSTDTQYF
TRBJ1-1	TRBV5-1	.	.	TGCGCCAGCAGCTTTAATGAGAACACTGAAGCTTTCTTT	CASSFNENTEAFF
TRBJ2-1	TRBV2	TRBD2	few	TGTGCCAGCAGTGCGGGTAGCGGGGCCCTGAATGAGCAGTTCTTC	CASSAGSGALNEQFF
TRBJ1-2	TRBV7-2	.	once	TGTGCCAGCAGCCTGAATGGGGGGTCGGGCGGCTACACCTTC	CASSLNGGSGGYTF
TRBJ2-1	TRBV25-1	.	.	TGTGCCAGCAGAGGGAAGGGCTTTAATGAGCAGTTCTTC	CASRGKGFNEQFF